This TCR beta chain appears in the sequencing data of a study of radiotherapy plus CTLA-4 blockade in lung cancer. TCRdb keeps only in-frame clones here, not all; method: immunoSEQ multiplex PCR. The table records 50,000 to 70,000 clones, approximately 82% of them present only once. Germline CDR1 reads LNHDA; CDR2 reads SQIVND (reference sequence). The CDR3 spans 12 residues. V shed 5 bases and J 8 bases; nucleotides not matched to a gene: 3. The gene calls are TRBV19 and TRBJ2-1; 7 bases fit TRBD1. The sequences come from peripheral blood, collected from a patient treated with radiotherapy plus ipilimumab. This receptor was obtained from a human donor with non-small cell lung cancer whose response to radiotherapy plus ipilimumab could not be evaluated. For the CDR3, the DNA is TGTGCCAGTAGTCTCAGGGGGTATGAGCAGTTCTTC. This codes for CASSLRGYEQFF.